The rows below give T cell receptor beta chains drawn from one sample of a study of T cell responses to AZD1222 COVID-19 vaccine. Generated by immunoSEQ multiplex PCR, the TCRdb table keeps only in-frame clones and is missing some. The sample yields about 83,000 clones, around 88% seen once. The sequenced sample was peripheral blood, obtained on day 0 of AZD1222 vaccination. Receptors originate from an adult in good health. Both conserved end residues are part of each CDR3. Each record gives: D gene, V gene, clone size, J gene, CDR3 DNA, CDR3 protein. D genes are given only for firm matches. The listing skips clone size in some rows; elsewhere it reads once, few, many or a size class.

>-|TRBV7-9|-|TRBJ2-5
TGTGCCAGCAGCTTTTTGCTAGTGGTGGGGCAAGAGACCCAGTACTTC
CASSFLLVVGQETQYF
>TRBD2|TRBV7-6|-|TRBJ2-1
TGTGCCAGCAGCTCTAGTTTGGGGGGGAGGTACAATGAGCAGTTCTTC
CASSSSLGGRYNEQFF
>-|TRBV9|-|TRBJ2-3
TGTGCCAGCAGCGTCGGTAGGGGGGTGGATACGCAGTATTTT
CASSVGRGVDTQYF
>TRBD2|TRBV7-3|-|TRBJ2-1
TGTGCCAGCAGCTCCGGACTAGCCGGGGCCAATGAGCAGTTCTTC
CASSSGLAGANEQFF
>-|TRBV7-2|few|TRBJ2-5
TGTGCCAGCAGCTACGTAGGAAGAGAGGCCCAGTACTTC
CASSYVGREAQYF
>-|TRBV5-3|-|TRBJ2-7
TGTGCCAGAAGGGGTGGACCCGGGACACCTTTC
CARRGGPGTPF
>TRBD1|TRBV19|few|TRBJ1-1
TGTGCCAGTAGTCAACAGGGGGGAGGCACTGAAGCTTTCTTT
CASSQQGGGTEAFF
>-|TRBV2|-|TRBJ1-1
TGTGCCAGCACCCAGAGCACTGAAGCTTTCTTT
CASTQSTEAFF
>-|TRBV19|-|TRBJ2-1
TGTGCCAGTAGTCCTAGGGGCGCTAGTTTCCATGAGCAGTTCTTC
CASSPRGASFHEQFF
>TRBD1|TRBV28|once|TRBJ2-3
TGTGCCAGCAGCCAAGTACAGGGGATCCCCCCCGATACGCAGTATTTT
CASSQVQGIPPDTQYF